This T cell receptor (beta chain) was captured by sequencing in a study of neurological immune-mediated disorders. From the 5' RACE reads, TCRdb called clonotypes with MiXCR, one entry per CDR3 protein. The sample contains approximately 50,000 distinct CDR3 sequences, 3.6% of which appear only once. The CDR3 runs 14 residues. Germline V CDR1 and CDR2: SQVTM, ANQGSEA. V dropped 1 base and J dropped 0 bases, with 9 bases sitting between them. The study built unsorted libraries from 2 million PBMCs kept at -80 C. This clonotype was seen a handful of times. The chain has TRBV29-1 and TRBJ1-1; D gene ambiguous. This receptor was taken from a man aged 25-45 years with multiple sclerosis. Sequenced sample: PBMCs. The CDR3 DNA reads TGCAGCGTTGAAGGAGCGGAAATGAACACTGAAGCTTTCTTT. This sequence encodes CSVEGAEMNTEAFF.